The T cell receptor beta chain under discussion was sequenced for a study of identical twins. CDR3 length equals 15 residues. Germline CDR1 SGHTA, CDR2 FQGNSA. The trim removed 3 bases at V and 2 bases at J, leaving 1 base unmatched. TCRdb reanalysed the 5' RACE reads using MiXCR and keeps one entry per CDR3 protein. The data contain some 590,000 distinct CDR3 sequences, 7.5% to 10% of them singletons. This clonotype was detected only a few times. These data also formed part of another study, on yellow fever vaccine responses in identical twins.

This chain connects TRBV7-2 to TRBJ2-3; 11 nucleotides align to TRBD2. The sequenced sample was PBMCs. This TCR was sampled from a woman aged 18 to 35 in good health. CDR3: CASSFSGRDTDTQYF. CDR3 in DNA: TGTGCCAGCAGCTTTAGCGGGAGGGACACAGATACGCAGTATTTT.